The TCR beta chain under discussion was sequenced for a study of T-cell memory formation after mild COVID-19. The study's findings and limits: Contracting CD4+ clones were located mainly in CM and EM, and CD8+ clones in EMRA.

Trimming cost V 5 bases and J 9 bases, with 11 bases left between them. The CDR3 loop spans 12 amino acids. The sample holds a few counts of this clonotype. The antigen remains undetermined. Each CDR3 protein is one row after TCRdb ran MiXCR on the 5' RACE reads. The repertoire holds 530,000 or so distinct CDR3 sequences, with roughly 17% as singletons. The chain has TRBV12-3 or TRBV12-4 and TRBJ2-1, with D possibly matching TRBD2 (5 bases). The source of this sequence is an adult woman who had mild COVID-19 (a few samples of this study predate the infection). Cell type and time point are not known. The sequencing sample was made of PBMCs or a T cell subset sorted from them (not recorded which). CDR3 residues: CASSGGLVEQFF. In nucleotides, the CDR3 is TGTGCCAGCAGTGGAGGCCTAGTTGAGCAGTTCTTC.